The 13 T cell receptor beta chains listed next were all sequenced from one sample in a study of a mutant IDH1 vaccine in newly diagnosed glioma. As to time point: week 23, last vaccination. The investigators gave 300 ug of mutant IDH1 20-mer peptide in each vaccine dose, together with topical imiquimod. Profiling relied on immunoSEQ multiplex PCR, and the TCRdb table lists in-frame clones only, not all of them. The sample contains approximately 50,000 clones, about 89% of which appear only once. No antigens are known for them. The specimen comprised PBMCs, sampled from a glioma patient whose treatment included an IDH1 peptide vaccine. Receptor source: a man in his forties with glioma.

V and J are TRBV5-5 and TRBJ1-4; no reliable D call. V was pared by 4 bases and J by 8 bases, with 15 bases between. The germline V gene has CDR1 SGHKS and CDR2 YYEKEE (reference sequence). The CDR3 length is 14 residues. The CDR3 spells CASSPMGGVEKLFF. For the CDR3, the DNA is TGTGCCAGCAGCCCGATGGGCGGAGTGGAAAAACTGTTTTTT.

This clone has a single count. The chain uses TRBV6-1 and TRBJ2-1, with 8 bases identical to TRBD2. CDR3 size: 14 residues. Germline assignment: CDR1 MNHNS and CDR2 SASEGT. V lost 7 bases and J lost 2; bases outside the gene matches: 4. CDR3 amino acids: CASKERETYNEQFF. CDR3 DNA: TGTGCCAGCAAGGAGCGGGAGACCTACAATGAGCAGTTCTTC.

The chain combines TRBV7-6 with TRBJ2-3; 9 nucleotides match TRBD1. Per the germline V gene, CDR1 is SGHVS and CDR2 is FNYEAQ. CDR3 length: 15 residues. Trimming cost V 5 bases and J 1 base; bases outside gene matches: 4. CDR3 coding DNA: TGTGCCAGCAGCGCCTGGACAGGGGGCACAGATACGCAGTATTTT. The encoded protein is CASSAWTGGTDTQYF.

The genes are TRBV7-6 and TRBJ2-3; the D gene is possibly TRBD2 (5 bases). V lost 3 bases to trimming and J lost 3 bases, with 13 bases between them. The CDR3 loop spans 15 amino acids. Germline loops: CDR1 SGHVS, CDR2 FNYEAQ. Here the CDR3 reads CASSFNSGRTDTQYF. CDR3 DNA: TGTGCCAGCAGCTTTAACAGCGGCCGGACAGATACGCAGTATTTT.

J is TRBJ1-1 and V is TRBV27; D gene uncertain. V lost 0 bases and J lost 0, with 8 bases in between. The CDR3 length is 15 residues. The germline gives CDR1 MNHEY, CDR2 SMNVEV (reference sequence). The CDR3 DNA is TGTGCCAGCAGTTTATCGTCCAGCCTGAACACTGAAGCTTTCTTT. It is translated as CASSLSSSLNTEAFF.

This chain links TRBV18 with TRBJ2-7, with D possibly being TRBD1 (5 bases). Germline V lookup: CDR1 KGHSH, CDR2 LQKENI. The germline V and J ends were trimmed by 1 base and 5 bases, with 9 bases remaining between them. The CDR3 is 13 amino acids. The CDR3 here is CASSPRAGNEQYF. The CDR3 region has the DNA TGTGCCAGCTCACCACGGGCAGGGAACGAGCAGTACTTC.

The chain is built from TRBV6-1 and TRBJ2-7; 10 bases agree with TRBD2. Germline CDR1 and CDR2: MNHNS and SASEGT. The CDR3 is made up of 14 amino acids. V lost 8 bases, J lost 3 bases, and 7 bases stayed unmatched. The CDR3 is CASQVASGSYEQYF. DNA for the CDR3: TGTGCCAGCCAGGTGGCTAGCGGGAGCTACGAGCAGTACTTC.

J is TRBJ2-1 and V is TRBV7-2; tentatively, D is TRBD1 or TRBD2 (5 bases each). The CDR3 extends over 15 amino acids. Trimming pared 0 bases from V and 3 bases from J, leaving 9 bases between. Germline V gene data show CDR1 as SGHTA and CDR2 as FQGNSA. For the CDR3, the DNA is TGTGCCAGCAGCTTAGCGGGGGACGGCTACAATGAGCAGTTCTTC. Its protein product is CASSLAGDGYNEQFF. Full variable domain (outside the CDR3, taken from reference TRBV7-2 and TRBJ2-1): GAGVSQSPSNKVTEKGKDVELRCDPISGHTALYWYRQSLGQGLEFLIYFQGNSAPDKSGLPSDRFSAERTGGSVSTLTIQRTQQEDSAVYLCASSLAGDGYNEQFFGPGTRLTVL.

The CDR3 coding sequence is TGTGCCAGCAGTTACTCGGGTCCAGGTGACCTAGAGACCCAGTACTTC. Its translation: CASSYSGPGDLETQYF. The genes are TRBV6-5 and TRBJ2-5; D is undetermined. The CDR3 is 16 amino acids. Trimming removed 0 bases at V and 4 bases at J, with 15 bases between. CDR1 is MNHEY, CDR2 SVGAGI, per germline.

The CDR3 loop reads CASSIQQGSGNTIYF. The CDR3 nucleotides are TGTGCCAGCAGTATTCAACAGGGGTCTGGAAACACCATATATTTT. V and J are TRBV6-6 and TRBJ1-3; 7 positions agree with TRBD1. The trim removed 5 bases at V and 1 base at J, leaving 5 bases unmatched. This CDR3 region has 15 residues. The germline V gene encodes CDR1 MNHNY and CDR2 SVGAGI (reference sequence).

This rearrangement joins TRBV5-1 to TRBJ2-6; tentatively, D is TRBD1 (6 bases). The CDR3 runs to 15 residues. CDR1 SGHRS and CDR2 YFSETQ come from the germline V gene. V lost 5 bases, J lost 4 bases, and 13 bases lay in between. In DNA form, the CDR3 reads TGCGCCAGCAGTCCTACAGGGTCCGGGGCCAACGTCCTGACTTTC. Its protein product is CASSPTGSGANVLTF.

V gene TRBV4-2 combines with J gene TRBJ2-3; no firm D call. CDR1 and CDR2 from the germline V gene are LGHNA and YNFKEQ. The length of the CDR3 is 14 residues. The V end was cut by 2 bases, the J end by 11 bases, with 17 bases between. Here the CDR3 reads CASSQLLGPSKQYF. CDR3 nucleotides: TGTGCCAGCAGCCAACTCCTTGGCCCCAGCAAGCAGTATTTT.

The rearrangement uses TRBV5-1 and TRBJ2-3, with 8 positions matching TRBD2. This CDR3 spans 15 amino acids. Unmatched junction bases numbered 4, after V lost 3 bases and J lost 1 base. The V gene's germline CDR1 is SGHRS and CDR2 YFSETQ. The CDR3 coding sequence is TGCGCCAGCAGCTGGACTAGCTCCGGCACAGATACGCAGTATTTT. This translates into CASSWTSSGTDTQYF. The whole variable domain, remainder taken from reference TRBV5-1 and TRBJ2-3, is KAGVTQTPRYLIKTRGQQVTLSCSPISGHRSVSWYQQTPGQGLQFLFEYFSETQRNKGNFPGRFSGRQFSNSRSEMNVSTLELGDSALYLCASSWTSSGTDTQYFGPGTRLTVL.